This entry concerns a single T cell receptor (beta chain). Specified time point: sample taken at primary tumor resection. Donation came from some 73 patients with untreated early-stage non-small cell lung cancer. TCRs were sequenced from unsorted whole RNA of tumor, nontumor lung or PBMC. This entry is derived from a study of spatial heterogeneity in lung cancer. Study details: Fewer alpha-chain than beta-chain sequences were consistently detected.

Every TCR cDNA molecule bore a unique molecular identifier. TCRdb analysed the 5' RACE reads with MiXCR anew, one entry per CDR3 protein. Of tens of thousands of distinct CDR3 sequences listed, roughly an eighth are singletons. CDR1 DFQATT and CDR2 SNEGSKA come from the germline V gene (reference sequence). This CDR3 has 12 amino acids. Trimming at V came to 7 bases and at J to 6 bases, leaving 0 bases not matched to a gene. The source is a male donor with early-stage non-small cell lung cancer. The J gene is TRBJ2-1, the V gene TRBV20-1; 13 nucleotides align to TRBD2. The source was PBMCs, collected at surgery. The CDR3 nucleotides are TGCAGTGGGACTAGCGGGGGCAATGAGCAGTTCTTC. This translates into CSGTSGGNEQFF.